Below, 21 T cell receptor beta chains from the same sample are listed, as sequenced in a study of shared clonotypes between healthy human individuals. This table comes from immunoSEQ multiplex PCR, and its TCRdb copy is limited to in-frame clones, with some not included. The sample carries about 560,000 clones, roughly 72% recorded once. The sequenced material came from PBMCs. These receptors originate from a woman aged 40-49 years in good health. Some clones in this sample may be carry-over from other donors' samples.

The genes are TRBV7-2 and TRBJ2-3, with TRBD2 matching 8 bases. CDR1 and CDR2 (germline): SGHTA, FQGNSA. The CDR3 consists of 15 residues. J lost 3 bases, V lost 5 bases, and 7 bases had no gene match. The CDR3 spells CASSDVAGRTDTQYF. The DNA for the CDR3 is TGTGCCAGCAGCGACGTAGCGGGAAGGACAGATACGCAGTATTTT.

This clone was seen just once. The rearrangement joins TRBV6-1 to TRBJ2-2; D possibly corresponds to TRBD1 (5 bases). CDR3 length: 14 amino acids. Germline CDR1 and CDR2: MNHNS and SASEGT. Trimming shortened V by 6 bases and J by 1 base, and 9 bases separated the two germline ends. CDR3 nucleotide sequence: TGTGCCAGCAGCAATACAGGGAACACCGGGGAGCTGTTTTTT. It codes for CASSNTGNTGELFF.

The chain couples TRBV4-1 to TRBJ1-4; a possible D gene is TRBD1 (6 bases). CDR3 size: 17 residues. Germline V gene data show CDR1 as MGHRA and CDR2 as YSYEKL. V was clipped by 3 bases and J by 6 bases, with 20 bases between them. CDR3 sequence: CASSHPKGGEGDEKLFF. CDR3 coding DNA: TGCGCCAGCAGCCACCCCAAGGGCGGGGAGGGGGATGAAAAACTGTTTTTT.

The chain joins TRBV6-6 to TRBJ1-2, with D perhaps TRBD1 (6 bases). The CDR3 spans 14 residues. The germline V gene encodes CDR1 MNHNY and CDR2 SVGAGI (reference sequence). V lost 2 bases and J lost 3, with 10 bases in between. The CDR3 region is CASSYVRQDYGYTF. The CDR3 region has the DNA TGTGCCAGCAGTTACGTACGACAGGACTATGGCTACACCTTC.

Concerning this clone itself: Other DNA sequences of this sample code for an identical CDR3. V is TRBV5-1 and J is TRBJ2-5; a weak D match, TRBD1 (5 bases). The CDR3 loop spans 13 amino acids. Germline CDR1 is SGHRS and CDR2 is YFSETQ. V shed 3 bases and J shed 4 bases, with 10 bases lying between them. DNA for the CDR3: TGCGCCAGCAGCTCTCAGGGTGGAGAGACCCAGTACTTC. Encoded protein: CASSSQGGETQYF.

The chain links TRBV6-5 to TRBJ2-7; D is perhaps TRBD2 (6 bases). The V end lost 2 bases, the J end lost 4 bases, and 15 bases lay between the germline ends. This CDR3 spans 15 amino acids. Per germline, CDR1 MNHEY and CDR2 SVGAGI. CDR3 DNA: TGTGCCAGCAGTTACGGCGGGACGGCTCTGTACGAGCAGTACTTC. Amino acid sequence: CASSYGGTALYEQYF.

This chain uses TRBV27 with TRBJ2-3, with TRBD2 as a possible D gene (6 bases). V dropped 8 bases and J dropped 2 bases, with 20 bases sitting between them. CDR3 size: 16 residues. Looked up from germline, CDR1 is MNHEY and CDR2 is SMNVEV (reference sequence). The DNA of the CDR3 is TGTGCCAGCTCCCCTGGGGAGCGGGCGAACACAGATACGCAGTATTTT. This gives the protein CASSPGERANTDTQYF.

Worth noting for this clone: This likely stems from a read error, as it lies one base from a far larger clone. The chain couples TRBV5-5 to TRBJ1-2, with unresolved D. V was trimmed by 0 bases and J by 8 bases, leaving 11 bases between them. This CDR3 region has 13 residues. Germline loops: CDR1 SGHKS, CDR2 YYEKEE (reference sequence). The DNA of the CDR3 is TGTGCCAGCAGCTTGGGGGAGAAGAGGGGCTACACCTTC. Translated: CASSLGEKRGYTF.

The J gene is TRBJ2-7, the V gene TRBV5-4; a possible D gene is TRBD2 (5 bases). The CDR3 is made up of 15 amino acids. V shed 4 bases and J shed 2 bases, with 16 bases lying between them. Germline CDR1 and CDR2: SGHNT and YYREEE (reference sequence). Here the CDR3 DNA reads TGTGCCAGCAGCCTGACTAAGGGAGCTCCCTACGAGCAGTACTTC. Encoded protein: CASSLTKGAPYEQYF.

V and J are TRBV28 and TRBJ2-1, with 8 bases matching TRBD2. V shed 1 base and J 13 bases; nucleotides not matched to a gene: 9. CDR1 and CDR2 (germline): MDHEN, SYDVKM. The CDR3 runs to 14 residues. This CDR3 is CASSLSGPGLEQFF. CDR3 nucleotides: TGTGCCAGCAGTTTATCGGGCCCGGGACTAGAACAGTTCTTC.

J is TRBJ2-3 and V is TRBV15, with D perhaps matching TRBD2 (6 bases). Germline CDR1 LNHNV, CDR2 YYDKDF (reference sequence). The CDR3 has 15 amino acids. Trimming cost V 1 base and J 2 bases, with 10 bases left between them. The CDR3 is CATSRGDFSTDTQYF. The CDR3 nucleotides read TGTGCCACCAGCAGAGGGGACTTCTCCACAGATACGCAGTATTTT.

The CDR3 nucleotides are TGTGCCAGCAGTCAGCGGGAGGGCTACGAGCAGTACTTC. Encoded protein: CASSQREGYEQYF. The V and J genes are TRBV27 and TRBJ2-7; 10 positions match TRBD2. The CDR3 runs to 13 residues. CDR1 is MNHEY and CDR2 is SMNVEV in the germline V gene (reference sequence). The J segment lost 3 bases and the V segment lost 5 bases, leaving 1 base of the junction unmatched.

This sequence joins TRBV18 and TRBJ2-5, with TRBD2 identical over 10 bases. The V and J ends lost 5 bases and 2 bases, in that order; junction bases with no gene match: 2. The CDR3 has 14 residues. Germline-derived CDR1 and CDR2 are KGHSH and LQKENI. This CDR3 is CASSGTSEQETQYF. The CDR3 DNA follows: TGTGCCAGCTCAGGGACTAGCGAACAAGAGACCCAGTACTTC.

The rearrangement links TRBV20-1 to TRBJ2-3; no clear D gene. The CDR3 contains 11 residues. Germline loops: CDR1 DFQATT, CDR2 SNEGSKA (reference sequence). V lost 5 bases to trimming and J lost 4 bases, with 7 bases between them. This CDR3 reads CSALVADTQYF. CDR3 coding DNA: TGCAGTGCTCTCGTTGCAGATACGCAGTATTTT.

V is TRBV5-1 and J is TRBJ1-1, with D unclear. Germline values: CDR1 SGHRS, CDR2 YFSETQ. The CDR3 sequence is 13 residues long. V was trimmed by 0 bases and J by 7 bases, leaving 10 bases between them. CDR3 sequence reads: CASSLAGRSEAFF. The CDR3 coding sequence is TGCGCCAGCAGCTTGGCCGGTAGGAGTGAAGCTTTCTTT.

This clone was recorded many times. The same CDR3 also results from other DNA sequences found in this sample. CDR3 loop: CASSSYLAGGYNEQFF. CDR3 nucleotide sequence: TGTGCCAGCAGTTCCTATTTAGCGGGAGGATACAATGAGCAGTTCTTC. The chain joins TRBV27 to TRBJ2-1, with TRBD2 matching 10 bases. CDR1 is MNHEY and CDR2 is SMNVEV in the germline V gene (reference sequence). The CDR3 extends over 16 amino acids. After removal of 4 bases from V and 4 bases from J, the junction contained 7 bases not matched to a gene.

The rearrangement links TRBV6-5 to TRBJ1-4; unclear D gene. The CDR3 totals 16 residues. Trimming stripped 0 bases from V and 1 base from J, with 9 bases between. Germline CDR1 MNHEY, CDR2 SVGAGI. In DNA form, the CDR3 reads TGTGCCAGCAGTTACTCTGGAACCGTAACTAATGAAAAACTGTTTTTT. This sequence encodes CASSYSGTVTNEKLFF.

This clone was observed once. CDR3 in DNA: TGTGCCTGGAGGACCTCCGATACGCAGTATTTT. Translating it yields CAWRTSDTQYF. J is TRBJ2-3 and V is TRBV30; D not certain. V was trimmed by 3 bases and J by 6 bases, leaving 7 bases between them. Germline CDR1 GTSNPN, CDR2 SVGIG (reference sequence). The CDR3 totals 11 residues. Together with reference TRBV30 and TRBJ2-3, the CDR3 gives the full variable domain: SQTIHQWPATLVQPVGSPLSLECTVEGTSNPNLYWYRQAAGRGLQLLFYSVGIGQISSEVPQNLSASRPQDRQFILSSKKLLLSDSGFYLCAWRTSDTQYFGPGTRLTVL.

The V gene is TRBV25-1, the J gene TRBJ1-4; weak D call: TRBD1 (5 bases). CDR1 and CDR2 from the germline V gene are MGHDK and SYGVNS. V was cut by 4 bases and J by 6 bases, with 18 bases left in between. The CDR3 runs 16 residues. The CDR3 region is CASSVKWGREDEKLFF. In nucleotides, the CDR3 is TGTGCCAGCAGTGTCAAATGGGGGAGGGAAGATGAAAAACTGTTTTTT.

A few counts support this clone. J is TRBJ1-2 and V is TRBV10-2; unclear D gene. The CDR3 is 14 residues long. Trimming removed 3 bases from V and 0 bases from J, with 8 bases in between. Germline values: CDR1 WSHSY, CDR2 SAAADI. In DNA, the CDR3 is TGCGCCAGCAGTGATTCGCCTTCTAACTATGGCTACACCTTC. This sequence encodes CASSDSPSNYGYTF.

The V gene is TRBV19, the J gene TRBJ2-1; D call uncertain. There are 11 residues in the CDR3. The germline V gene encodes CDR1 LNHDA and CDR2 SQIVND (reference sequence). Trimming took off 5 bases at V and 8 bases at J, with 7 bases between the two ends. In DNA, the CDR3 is TGTGCCAGTAGTTTAGTCCATGAGCAGTTCTTC. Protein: CASSLVHEQFF. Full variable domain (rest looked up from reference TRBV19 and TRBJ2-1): DGGITQSPKYLFRKEGQNVTLSCEQNLNHDAMYWYRQDPGQGLRLIYYSQIVNDFQKGDIAEGYSVSREKKESFPLTVTSAQKNPTAFYLCASSLVHEQFFGPGTRLTVL.